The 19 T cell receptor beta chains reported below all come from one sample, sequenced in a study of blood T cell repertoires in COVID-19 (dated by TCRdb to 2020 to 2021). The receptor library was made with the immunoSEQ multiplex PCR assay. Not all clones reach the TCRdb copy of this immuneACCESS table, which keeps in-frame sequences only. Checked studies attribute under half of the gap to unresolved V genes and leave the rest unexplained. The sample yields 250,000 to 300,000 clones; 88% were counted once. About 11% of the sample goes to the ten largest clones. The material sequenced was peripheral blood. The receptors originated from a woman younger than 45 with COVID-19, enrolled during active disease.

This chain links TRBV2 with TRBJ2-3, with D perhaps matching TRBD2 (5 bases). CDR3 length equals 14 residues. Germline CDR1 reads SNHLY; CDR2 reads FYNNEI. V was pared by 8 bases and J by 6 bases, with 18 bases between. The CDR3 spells CASWAAGARDTQYF. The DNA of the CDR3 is TGTGCCAGCTGGGCGGCGGGTGCTCGGGATACGCAGTATTTT.

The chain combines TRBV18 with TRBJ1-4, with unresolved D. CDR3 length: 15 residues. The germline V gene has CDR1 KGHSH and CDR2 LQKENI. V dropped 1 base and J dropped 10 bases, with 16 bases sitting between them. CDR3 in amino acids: CASSPLEGSSLKLFF. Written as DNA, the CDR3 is TGTGCCAGCTCACCACTGGAGGGCTCATCTTTAAAACTGTTTTTT.

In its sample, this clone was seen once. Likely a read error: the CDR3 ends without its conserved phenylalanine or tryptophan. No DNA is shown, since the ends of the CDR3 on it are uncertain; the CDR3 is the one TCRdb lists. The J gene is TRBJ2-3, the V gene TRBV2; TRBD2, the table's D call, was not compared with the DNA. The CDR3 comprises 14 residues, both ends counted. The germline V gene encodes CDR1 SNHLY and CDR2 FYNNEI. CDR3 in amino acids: CASSEGPGYRTLTL.

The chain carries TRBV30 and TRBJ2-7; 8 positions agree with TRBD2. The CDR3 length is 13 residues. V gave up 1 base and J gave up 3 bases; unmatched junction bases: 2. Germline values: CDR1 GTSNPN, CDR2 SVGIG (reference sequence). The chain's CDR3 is CAWSGAGGYEQYF. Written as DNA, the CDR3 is TGTGCCTGGAGTGGGGCGGGAGGCTACGAGCAGTACTTC.

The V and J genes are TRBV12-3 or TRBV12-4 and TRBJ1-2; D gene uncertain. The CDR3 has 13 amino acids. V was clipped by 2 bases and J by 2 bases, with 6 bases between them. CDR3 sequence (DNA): TGTGCCAGCAGTTTATTGTCGAACTATGGCTACACCTTC. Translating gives CASSLLSNYGYTF.

This CDR3 reads CASGLGTSGRINEQFF. The DNA for the CDR3 is TGTGCCAGCGGACTAGGGACTAGCGGGAGGATCAATGAGCAGTTCTTC. The chain couples TRBV5-4 to TRBJ2-1; 15 positions match TRBD2. The germline gives CDR1 SGHNT, CDR2 YYREEE (reference sequence). Trimming at V came to 7 bases and at J to 6 bases, leaving 8 bases not matched to a gene. This CDR3 is built from 16 residues.

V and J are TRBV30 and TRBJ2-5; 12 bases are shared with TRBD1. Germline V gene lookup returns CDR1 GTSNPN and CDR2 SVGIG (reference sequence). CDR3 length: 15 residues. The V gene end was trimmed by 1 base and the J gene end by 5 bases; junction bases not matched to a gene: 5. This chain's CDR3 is CAWSDGTGGFETQYF. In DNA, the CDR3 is TGTGCCTGGAGTGACGGGACAGGGGGCTTTGAGACCCAGTACTTC.

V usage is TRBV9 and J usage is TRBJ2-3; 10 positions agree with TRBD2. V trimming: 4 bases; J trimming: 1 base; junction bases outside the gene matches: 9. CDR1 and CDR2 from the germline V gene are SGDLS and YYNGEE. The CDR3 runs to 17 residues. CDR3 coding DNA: TGTGCCAGCAGCCCAGCCGGGGGGACTAGCGGCACAGATACGCAGTATTTT. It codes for CASSPAGGTSGTDTQYF.

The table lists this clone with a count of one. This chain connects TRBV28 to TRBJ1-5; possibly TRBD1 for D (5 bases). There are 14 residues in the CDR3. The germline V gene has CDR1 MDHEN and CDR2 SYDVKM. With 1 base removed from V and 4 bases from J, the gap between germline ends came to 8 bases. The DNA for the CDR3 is TGTGCCAGCAGTTTATACAGGAGAAATCAGCCCCAGCATTTT. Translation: CASSLYRRNQPQHF.

The CDR3 DNA reads TGTGCCAGCAGCGGCCCGACAGGGGCACCTAACTATGGCTACACCTTC. It codes for CASSGPTGAPNYGYTF. The chain joins TRBV11-2 to TRBJ1-2; 8 bases map to TRBD1. The CDR3 spans 16 residues. Germline CDR1 is SGHAT and CDR2 is FQNNGV. The junction had 8 bases not matched to a gene; V was cut back by 5 bases and J by 0 bases.

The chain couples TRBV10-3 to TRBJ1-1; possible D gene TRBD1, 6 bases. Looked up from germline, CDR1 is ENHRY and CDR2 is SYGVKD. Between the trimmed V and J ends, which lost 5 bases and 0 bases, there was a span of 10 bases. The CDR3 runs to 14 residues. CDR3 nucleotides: TGTGCCATCAGTTCAGGGGAGATGAACACTGAAGCTTTCTTT. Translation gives CAISSGEMNTEAFF.

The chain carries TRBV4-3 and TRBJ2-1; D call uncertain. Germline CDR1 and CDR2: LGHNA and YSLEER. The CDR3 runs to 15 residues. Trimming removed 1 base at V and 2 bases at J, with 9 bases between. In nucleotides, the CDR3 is TGCGCCAGCAGCCAAGGTCAGGCCCCCTACAATGAGCAGTTCTTC. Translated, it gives CASSQGQAPYNEQFF.

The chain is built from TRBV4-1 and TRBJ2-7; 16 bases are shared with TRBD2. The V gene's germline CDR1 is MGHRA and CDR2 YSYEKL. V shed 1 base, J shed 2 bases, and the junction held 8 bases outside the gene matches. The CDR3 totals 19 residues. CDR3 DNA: TGCGCCAGCAGCCAAGGAGGGGTAGGGACTAGCGGGAGGGCCTACGAGCAGTACTTC. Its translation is CASSQGGVGTSGRAYEQYF.

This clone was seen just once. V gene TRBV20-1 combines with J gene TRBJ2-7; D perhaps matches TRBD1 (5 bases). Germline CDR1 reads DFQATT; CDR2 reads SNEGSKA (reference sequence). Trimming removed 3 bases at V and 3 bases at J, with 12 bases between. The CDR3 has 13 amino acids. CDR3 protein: CSASNRLGYEQYF. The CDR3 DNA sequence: TGCAGTGCTAGTAACAGGCTGGGCTACGAGCAGTACTTC.

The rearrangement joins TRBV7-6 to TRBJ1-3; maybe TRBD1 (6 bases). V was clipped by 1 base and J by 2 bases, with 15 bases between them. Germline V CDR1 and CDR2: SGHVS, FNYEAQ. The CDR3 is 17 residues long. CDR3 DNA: TGTGCCAGCAGCTTAGGGGACACCTCTGGAGCTGGAAACACCATATATTTT. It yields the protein CASSLGDTSGAGNTIYF.

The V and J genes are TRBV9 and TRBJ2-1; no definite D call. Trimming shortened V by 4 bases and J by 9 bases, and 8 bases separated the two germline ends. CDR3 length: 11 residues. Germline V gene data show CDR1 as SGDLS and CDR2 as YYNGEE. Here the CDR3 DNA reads TGTGCCAGCAGCTCTGCAGGTGAGCAGTTCTTC. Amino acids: CASSSAGEQFF. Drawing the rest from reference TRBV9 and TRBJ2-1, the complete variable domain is DSGVTQTPKHLITATGQRVTLRCSPRSGDLSVYWYQQSLDQGLQFLIQYYNGEERAKGNILERFSAQQFPDLHSELNLSSLELGDSALYFCASSSAGEQFFGPGTRLTVL.

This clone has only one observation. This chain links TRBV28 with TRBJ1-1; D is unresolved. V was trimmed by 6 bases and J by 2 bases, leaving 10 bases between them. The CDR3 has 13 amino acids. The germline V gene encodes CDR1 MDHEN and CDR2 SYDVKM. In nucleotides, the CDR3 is TGTGCCAGCAGCGGAGTTGTCAACACTGAAGCTTTCTTT. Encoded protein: CASSGVVNTEAFF.

This chain's CDR3 is CASSESRVLNTEAFF. CDR3 coding DNA: TGTGCCAGCAGTGAATCGAGGGTCCTGAACACTGAAGCTTTCTTT. The chain combines TRBV6-1 with TRBJ1-1, with D uncertain. The CDR3 has 15 residues. CDR1 is MNHNS and CDR2 is SASEGT in the germline V gene. V was shortened by 2 bases and J by 0 bases, with 10 bases between the two germline ends.

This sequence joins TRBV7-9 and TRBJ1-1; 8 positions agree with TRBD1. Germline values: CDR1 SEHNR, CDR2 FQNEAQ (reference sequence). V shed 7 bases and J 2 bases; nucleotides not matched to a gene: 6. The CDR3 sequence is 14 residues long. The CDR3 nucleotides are TGTGCCAGCACTTTCGGACAGGGAAACACTGAAGCTTTCTTT. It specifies CASTFGQGNTEAFF.